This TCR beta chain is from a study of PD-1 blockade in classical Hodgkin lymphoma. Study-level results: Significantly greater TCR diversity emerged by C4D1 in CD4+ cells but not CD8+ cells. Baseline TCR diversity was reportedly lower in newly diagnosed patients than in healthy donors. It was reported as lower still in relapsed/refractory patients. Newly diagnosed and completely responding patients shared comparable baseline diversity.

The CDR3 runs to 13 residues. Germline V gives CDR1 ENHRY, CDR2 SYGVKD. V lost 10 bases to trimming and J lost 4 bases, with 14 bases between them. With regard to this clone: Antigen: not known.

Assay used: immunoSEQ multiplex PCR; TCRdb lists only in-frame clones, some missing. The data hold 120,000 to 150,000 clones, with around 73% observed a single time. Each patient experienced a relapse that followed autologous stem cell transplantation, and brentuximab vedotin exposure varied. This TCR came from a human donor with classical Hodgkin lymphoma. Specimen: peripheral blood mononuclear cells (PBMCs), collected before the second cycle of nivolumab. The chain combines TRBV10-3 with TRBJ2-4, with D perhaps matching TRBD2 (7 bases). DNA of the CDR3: TGTGCCACCGCAGGGGAGGGAAAAAACATTCAGTACTTC. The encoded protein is CATAGEGKNIQYF.